Listed here are 14 T cell receptor beta chains from one sample, sequenced in a study of blood T cell repertoires in COVID-19. Data came from immunoSEQ multiplex PCR; TCRdb stores just in-frame clones and leaves some out. Of approximately 300,000 clones detected, around 88% appear once; the ten largest clones hold about 1.7%. The sequencing input was peripheral blood. These receptors were obtained from a woman aged 45-65 years with acute or convalescent COVID-19.

The V gene is TRBV6-5, the J gene TRBJ2-1; 8 bases align to TRBD2. Germline V gene lookup returns CDR1 MNHEY and CDR2 SVGAGI. There are 15 residues in the CDR3. J was trimmed by 5 bases and V by 2 bases; bases with no gene match: 5. CDR3 sequence (DNA): TGTGCCAGCAGTTACAGTCTAGCGGGTAACAATGAGCAGTTCTTC. Its protein product is CASSYSLAGNNEQFF.

The chain recombines TRBV6-6 with TRBJ1-2; 8 positions match TRBD1. CDR1 and CDR2 from the germline V gene are MNHNY and SVGAGI (reference sequence). The CDR3 loop spans 13 amino acids. V shed 6 bases and J 4 bases; nucleotides not matched to a gene: 4. The CDR3 sequence: CASSQGAGYGYTF. The CDR3 DNA sequence: TGTGCCAGCAGCCAGGGGGCAGGCTATGGCTACACCTTC.

The chain employs TRBV28 and TRBJ1-6; 7 bases map to TRBD1. CDR1 MDHEN and CDR2 SYDVKM come from the germline V gene. The CDR3 contains 17 residues. With V trimmed by 1 base and J by 2 bases, 5 bases remained unmatched. DNA for the CDR3: TGTGCCAGCAGTTTATACCAGGGGGGCGCCTATAATTCACCCCTCCACTTT. This encodes CASSLYQGGAYNSPLHF.

The chain combines TRBV28 with TRBJ1-5; 7 bases are shared with TRBD1. V trimming: 7 bases; J trimming: 7 bases; junction bases outside the gene matches: 10. Germline CDR1 MDHEN, CDR2 SYDVKM. The CDR3 runs to 14 residues. CDR3: CASTGGRFGQPQHF. The CDR3 bases are TGTGCCAGCACAGGGGGGCGCTTTGGGCAGCCCCAGCATTTT.

The genes are TRBV28 and TRBJ1-3; D perhaps matches TRBD1 (5 bases). From germline, CDR1 is MDHEN and CDR2 SYDVKM. This CDR3 contains 17 residues. The V end was cut by 2 bases, the J end by 2 bases, with 16 bases between. CDR3 sequence (DNA): TGTGCCAGCAGTTTAGATTGGCAGGGCATGACTGGAAACACCATATATTTT. Its translation is CASSLDWQGMTGNTIYF.

The rearrangement uses TRBV18 and TRBJ1-3; a weak D match, TRBD1 (6 bases). Germline-derived CDR1 and CDR2 are KGHSH and LQKENI. V dropped 3 bases and J dropped 0 bases, with 9 bases sitting between them. This CDR3 comprises 15 residues. CDR3 region: CASSPRTDSGNTIYF. CDR3 bases: TGTGCCAGCTCACCGAGGACAGACTCTGGAAACACCATATATTTT. Looking up the rest from reference TRBV18 and TRBJ1-3 gives the full variable domain: NAGVMQNPRHLVRRRGQEARLRCSPMKGHSHVYWYRQLPEEGLKFMVYLQKENIIDESGMPKERFSAEFPKEGPSILRIQQVVRGDSAAYFCASSPRTDSGNTIYFGEGSWLTVV.

The chain is built from TRBV19 and TRBJ2-7; 8 bases agree with TRBD1. The germline V gene encodes CDR1 LNHDA and CDR2 SQIVND (reference sequence). The CDR3 is 13 amino acids. V shed 7 bases, J shed 6 bases, and the junction held 8 bases outside the gene matches. The CDR3 spells CASTTGGFSEQYF. Here the CDR3 DNA reads TGTGCCAGTACCACAGGGGGTTTTTCCGAGCAGTACTTC. The full variable domain, completed using reference TRBV19 and TRBJ2-7, is DGGITQSPKYLFRKEGQNVTLSCEQNLNHDAMYWYRQDPGQGLRLIYYSQIVNDFQKGDIAEGYSVSREKKESFPLTVTSAQKNPTAFYLCASTTGGFSEQYFGPGTRLTVT.

This CDR3 reads CASSQQTRPYEQYF. As DNA, the CDR3 is TGTGCCAGCAGTCAACAGACTAGACCCTACGAGCAGTACTTC. The rearrangement uses TRBV28 and TRBJ2-7, with TRBD2 as a possible D gene (6 bases). From germline, CDR1 is MDHEN and CDR2 SYDVKM. Trimming removed 5 bases at V and 2 bases at J, with 13 bases between. This CDR3 has 14 amino acids.

V is TRBV5-1 and J is TRBJ2-6, with D uncertain. The CDR3 totals 15 residues. Germline V CDR1 and CDR2: SGHRS, YFSETQ. V dropped 0 bases and J dropped 0 bases, with 4 bases sitting between them. In DNA, the CDR3 is TGCGCCAGCAGCTTGGTTTACTCTGGGGCCAACGTCCTGACTTTC. This gives the protein CASSLVYSGANVLTF.

The CDR3 spells CASRLTGSQPQHF. The CDR3 DNA is TGTGCCAGCAGACTTACGGGGAGTCAGCCCCAGCATTTT. The V gene is TRBV28, the J gene TRBJ1-5; D is unclear. The CDR3 totals 13 residues. The germline V gene encodes CDR1 MDHEN and CDR2 SYDVKM. V was cut by 6 bases and J by 6 bases, with 12 bases left in between.

V gene TRBV7-2 combines with J gene TRBJ2-1, with 8 bases matching TRBD2. CDR3 length: 15 amino acids. CDR1 is SGHTA, CDR2 FQGNSA, per germline. With 4 bases clipped from V and 7 bases from J, the junction kept 9 bases outside the gene matches. CDR3 DNA: TGTGCCAGCAGCTCTACCGGGACTAGTTGGAATGAGCAGTTCTTC. Protein sequence: CASSSTGTSWNEQFF.

The chain links TRBV27 to TRBJ2-7, with 9 bases fitting TRBD1. Losses at the gene ends were 5 bases for V and 8 bases for J; bases not matched to a gene: 7. Germline values: CDR1 MNHEY, CDR2 SMNVEV (reference sequence). The CDR3 covers 13 residues. CDR3 bases: TGTGCCAGCAGTCCGAAAGACAGGGGGAAGCAGTACTTC. Translation: CASSPKDRGKQYF.

The rearrangement links TRBV4-3 to TRBJ2-1; 9 positions match TRBD2. Germline V lookup: CDR1 LGHNA, CDR2 YSLEER. After removal of 4 bases from V and 8 bases from J, the junction contained 24 bases not matched to a gene. The CDR3 has 20 amino acids. In DNA form, the CDR3 reads TGCGCCAGCAGCCCGGTCCGGGACGGGATAGCGGGAGCGTTTTTCTATGAGCAGTTCTTC. Translation gives CASSPVRDGIAGAFFYEQFF.

With regard to this clone: The germline gene is not matched at one end of the junction; a read error may be the cause. The rearrangement uses TRBV28 and TRBJ1-4; tentatively, D is TRBD1 (6 bases). The CDR3 loop spans 14 amino acids. In germline, CDR1 is MDHEN, CDR2 SYDVKM. CDR3 nucleotides: TGTGCCAGCAGCGGGACATCCCCGCCGAGAGCCGTCCGATTT. Encoded protein: CASSGTSPPRAVRF.